One TCR beta chain is described in this entry. Its antigen target is currently unknown. Base-call qualities are not available, and no considerably larger clone is one nucleotide away. These data belong to a study of T cell repertoires in cytomegalovirus infection (dated by TCRdb to about 2019). In terms of the full investigation: Because public TCR beta signatures pointed to carriage of CMV infection together with the matching HLA type, the HLA type of each donor mattered for the analysis.

Trimming removed 6 bases from V and 3 bases from J; the gene matches leave 8 bases unexplained. There are 16 amino acids in the CDR3, from cysteine to phenylalanine inclusive. Solely the CDR3 DNA is kept, with 48 bases framed from the first base. The germline V gene encodes CDR1 ENHRY and CDR2 SYGVKD. Overall results and qualifications from the work: In both this cohort and an independent cohort of some 350 donors, the cumulative frequency of public TCR beta family members distinguished carriers of CMV infection plus the relevant HLA type. The ex vivo response was dominated by HLA-C-restricted CMV-specific TCR beta clonotypes, which also provided the single most frequent clonotype in two of eight donors.

Sequencing used an Illumina HiSeq 1500. TCRdb passed the public sequencing reads through fastp at Q25 and MiXCR, retaining productive beta sequences. Each entry merges the rows of one CDR3 protein and shows their most common DNA and genes. Counted in this sample were approximately 630,000 distinct CDR3 sequences; 20% to 25% of them appeared once. Roughly 8% of the sample is in the top ten clones. The sequence joins TRBV10-3 to TRBJ2-3; 11 of the junction bases match TRBD2. The TCR comes from a human donor in good health (CMV status not recorded). Some clones in this sample may be carry-over from other donors' samples. What was sequenced was CD8+ T cells from PBMCs. The nucleotide sequence is given as TGTGCCATCAGGGCCGCTAGCGGGGGGACTACAGATACGCAGTATTTT. This gives the protein CAIRAASGGTTDTQYF.